One sample yielded the 17 T cell receptor beta chains listed below, sequenced in a study of cytomegalovirus exposure and HLA in healthy donors. Amplification used 60 Vbeta primers and 13 Jbeta primers. Assay: immunoSEQ multiplex PCR; the TCRdb copy retains only in-frame clones and omits some. The table shows 170,000 or so clones, with about 80% occurring only once. The sample was PBMCs. The receptors stem from a boy younger than 18 in good health and CMV-seronegative.

This clone was counted only a few times. The chain links TRBV29-1 to TRBJ1-3, with D unresolved. The CDR3 is 13 residues long. CDR1 and CDR2 (germline): SQVTM, ANQGSEA. The V end was cut by 3 bases, the J end by 0 bases, with 6 bases between. Here the CDR3 reads CSVERDSGNTIYF. CDR3 nucleotide sequence: TGCAGCGTTGAGCGGGACTCTGGAAACACCATATATTTT.

CDR3 protein: CASSQGQNYEQYF. CDR3 nucleotide sequence: TGCGCCAGCAGCCAAGGACAGAACTACGAGCAGTACTTC. The rearrangement links TRBV4-1 to TRBJ2-7, with D tentatively TRBD1 (5 bases). V was shortened by 1 base and J by 3 bases, with 7 bases between the two germline ends. The CDR3 length is 13 residues. The germline V gene has CDR1 MGHRA and CDR2 YSYEKL.

V usage is TRBV7-8 and J usage is TRBJ1-2; D not resolved. From germline, CDR1 is SGHVS and CDR2 FQNEAQ. The V end lost 7 bases, the J end lost 3 bases, and 6 bases lay between the germline ends. The CDR3 loop spans 11 amino acids. CDR3 nucleotide sequence: TGTGCCAGCACCTCCCACTATGGCTACACCTTC. Its translation is CASTSHYGYTF. Variable domain in full (rest from reference TRBV7-8 and TRBJ1-2): GAGVSQSPRYKVAKRGQDVALRCDPISGHVSLFWYQQALGQGPEFLTYFQNEAQLDKSGLPSDRFFAERPEGSVSTLKIQRTQQEDSAVYLCASTSHYGYTFGSGTRLTVV.

The chain carries TRBV9 and TRBJ2-2, with TRBD2 matching 13 bases. V lost 0 bases to trimming and J lost 5 bases; unmatched junction nucleotides: 4. This CDR3 is 17 amino acids long. From germline, CDR1 is SGDLS and CDR2 YYNGEE. DNA of the CDR3: TGTGCCAGCAGCGTAGTCGGGACTAGCGGGATTACCGGGGAGCTGTTTTTT. It is translated as CASSVVGTSGITGELFF.

This rearrangement joins TRBV6-5 to TRBJ1-1; weak D call: TRBD1 (5 bases). Trimming took off 5 bases at V and 0 bases at J, with 10 bases between the two ends. In germline, CDR1 is MNHEY, CDR2 SVGAGI. This CDR3 has 14 residues. The CDR3 protein is CASSVTVMNTEAFF. Written as DNA, the CDR3 is TGTGCCAGCAGTGTGACAGTCATGAACACTGAAGCTTTCTTT.

This clone was seen only once. The rearrangement uses TRBV5-4 and TRBJ2-3, with D possibly matching TRBD2 (6 bases). The germline V and J ends were trimmed by 2 bases and 4 bases, with 14 bases remaining between them. This CDR3 is 15 amino acids long. From germline, CDR1 is SGHNT and CDR2 YYREEE (reference sequence). CDR3 amino acids: CASSFERRGPDTQYF. The CDR3 nucleotides read TGTGCCAGCAGCTTCGAACGGAGGGGCCCAGATACGCAGTATTTT.

This clone has just a few counts. The CDR3 nucleotides read TGTGCCAGCCAGCTCTTCGGGGACAGGGCATATGAGCAGTTCTTC. It is translated as CASQLFGDRAYEQFF. The genes are TRBV6-1 and TRBJ2-1; TRBD1 aligns across 9 bases. This CDR3 has 15 residues. With 8 bases clipped from V and 8 bases from J, the junction kept 13 bases outside the gene matches. The germline V gene has CDR1 MNHNS and CDR2 SASEGT.

V is TRBV5-4 and J is TRBJ2-1; 9 bases line up with TRBD1. This CDR3 has 15 residues. Trimming at V came to 4 bases and at J to 0 bases, leaving 2 bases not matched to a gene. Germline lookup yields CDR1 SGHNT and CDR2 YYREEE (reference sequence). The CDR3 region has the DNA TGTGCCAGCAGCGTGGACAGGGGCTCCTACAATGAGCAGTTCTTC. Translating it yields CASSVDRGSYNEQFF.

V gene TRBV5-8 combines with J gene TRBJ2-3; D is possibly TRBD2 (5 bases). Trimming took off 3 bases at V and 0 bases at J, with 11 bases between the two ends. Germline V gene lookup returns CDR1 SGHTS and CDR2 YDEGEE. The CDR3 length is 15 residues. The CDR3 protein is CASSYTPGSTDTQYF. CDR3 DNA: TGTGCCAGCAGCTATACGCCGGGGAGCACAGATACGCAGTATTTT.

The chain links TRBV2 to TRBJ1-1; maybe TRBD1 (5 bases). Germline lookup yields CDR1 SNHLY and CDR2 FYNNEI. V dropped 7 bases and J dropped 1 base, with 10 bases sitting between them. The CDR3 extends over 13 amino acids. The CDR3 DNA follows: TGTGCCAGCACGACAGCGGGGAACACTGAAGCTTTCTTT. It yields the protein CASTTAGNTEAFF. Together with reference TRBV2 and TRBJ1-1, the CDR3 gives the full variable domain: EPEVTQTPSHQVTQMGQEVILRCVPISNHLYFYWYRQILGQKVEFLVSFYNNEISEKSEIFDDQFSVERPDGSNFTLKIRSTKLEDSAMYFCASTTAGNTEAFFGQGTRLTVV.

Concerning this clone: One end of the junction varies from germline; a read error may be responsible. The rearrangement links TRBV19 to TRBJ1-6, with D possibly TRBD1 on 5 matching bases. The CDR3 is made up of 15 amino acids. Germline assignment: CDR1 LNHDA and CDR2 SQIVND (reference sequence). The CDR3: CASSRPDRLNSALHF. The CDR3 DNA follows: TGTGCCAGTAGCCGCCCCGACAGATTAAATTCAGCCCTCCACTTT.

The chain employs TRBV7-2 and TRBJ2-5, with TRBD2 as a possible D gene (6 bases). CDR3 length: 14 residues. The V gene lost 3 bases and the J gene lost 0 bases, with 8 bases spanning the gap. Per the germline V gene, CDR1 is SGHTA and CDR2 is FQGNSA. CDR3 bases: TGTGCCAGCAGCTTTCGGGGGTACCAAGAGACCCAGTACTTC. Protein: CASSFRGYQETQYF.

V is TRBV7-3 and J is TRBJ2-1, with D maybe TRBD2 (6 bases). Germline CDR1 reads SGHTA; CDR2 reads FQGTGA. The CDR3 totals 17 residues. V lost 5 bases and J 6 bases, leaving 23 bases between the germline ends. CDR3 DNA: TGTGCCAGCAGCCCCGGGCGTCTAGCGACAAGCCCCAATGAGCAGTTCTTC. This translates into CASSPGRLATSPNEQFF.

J is TRBJ1-1 and V is TRBV6-5; D may be TRBD1 (5 bases). The CDR3 is 15 residues long. CDR1 and CDR2 from the germline V gene are MNHEY and SVGAGI. Between the trimmed V and J ends, which lost 6 bases and 4 bases, there was a span of 18 bases. CDR3 in amino acids: CASSRPTAKSTEAFF. The CDR3 nucleotides read TGTGCCAGCAGCCGACCGACAGCTAAAAGCACTGAAGCTTTCTTT.

The CDR3 DNA reads as TGTGCCAGCAGTCTGCGGCCAGCCAGCCTCGGCTACACCTTC. Protein sequence: CASSLRPASLGYTF. The V and J genes are TRBV27 and TRBJ1-2; D is uncertain. Trimming cost V 5 bases and J 8 bases, with 18 bases left between them. The CDR3 is 14 amino acids. The germline CDR1 and CDR2 sequences are MNHEY and SMNVEV (reference sequence).

The rearrangement joins TRBV6-5 to TRBJ2-3, with D possibly matching TRBD2 (5 bases). The CDR3 length is 15 residues. The V gene lost 5 bases and the J gene lost 0 bases, with 12 bases spanning the gap. Germline CDR1 and CDR2: MNHEY and SVGAGI. As DNA, the CDR3 is TGTGCCAGCAGTCCCGGGGTTACTAGCACAGATACGCAGTATTTT. Amino acids: CASSPGVTSTDTQYF.

The chain has TRBV7-2 and TRBJ1-2; a possible D gene is TRBD1 (6 bases). Per germline, CDR1 SGHTA and CDR2 FQGNSA. The germline V and J ends were trimmed by 5 bases and 11 bases, with 24 bases remaining between them. The CDR3 is made up of 15 amino acids. DNA of the CDR3: TGTGCCAGCAGCCTAATGACAGGTCCTGTTCAGGGGTACACCTTC. Translating gives CASSLMTGPVQGYTF.